This T cell receptor (beta chain) was sequenced during a study of identical twins. Study results and limitations: Within monozygotic twins, out-of-frame TCR alpha sharing was underestimated by the models.

Turning to this clonotype: Its target is unknown.

Template switching created a universal primer site, and the cDNA included unique molecular identifiers. MiXCR was run by TCRdb on the 5' RACE reads, yielding one entry per CDR3 protein. The profile shows approximately 530,000 distinct CDR3 sequences, 20% to 25% of them singletons. A further study also used this sample, focusing on yellow fever vaccine responses in identical twins. This second study says: Reports say the vaccine T cell response in twins looked partly convergent and partly personalized.

Material: CD4+ T cells sorted from blood. This TCR was recovered from a woman aged 18-35 years in good health.

This CDR3 reads CASSLTPGLAGVGEQFF. In DNA form, the CDR3 reads TGCGCCAGCAGCCTAACGCCGGGACTAGCGGGAGTAGGTGAGCAGTTCTTC. The chain combines TRBV4-1 with TRBJ2-1; TRBD2 aligns across 14 bases. The CDR3 totals 17 residues. Germline values: CDR1 MGHRA, CDR2 YSYEKL. V was pared by 4 bases and J by 9 bases, with 11 bases of the junction left unmatched.